A single sample is the source of the 8 T cell receptor beta chains below, sequenced in a study of T cell repertoires in cytomegalovirus infection. TCRdb passed the reads through MiXCR, listing each CDR3 protein once. Altogether more than 350,000 distinct CDR3 sequences are present, 30% to 40% being singletons, with the ten largest covering about 13%. Sequenced input: PBMCs. All receptors derive from a human donor in good health (CMV status not recorded). Some clones in this sample may be carry-over from other donors' samples.

With regard to this clonotype: One end of the junction varies from germline; a read error may be responsible. This chain connects TRBV6-6 to TRBJ2-7, with no clear D. The CDR3 sequence is 12 residues long. Germline-derived CDR1 and CDR2 are MNHNY and SVGAGI (reference sequence). CDR3 DNA: TGTGCCAGCAGTTACTCGAATAACGAGCAGGACTTC. The encoded protein is CASSYSNNEQDF.

The CDR3 loop is CSARDGERNNSPLHF. CDR3 DNA sequence: TGCAGTGCTAGAGATGGGGAACGGAATAATTCACCCCTCCACTTT. This sequence joins TRBV20-1 and TRBJ1-6, with D unresolved. This CDR3 comprises 15 residues. Trimming took off 0 bases at V and 5 bases at J, with 11 bases between the two ends. The V gene's germline CDR1 is DFQATT and CDR2 SNEGSKA (reference sequence).

This clonotype was seen a handful of times. The J gene is TRBJ2-1, the V gene TRBV12-3 or TRBV12-4; D possibly corresponds to TRBD2 (5 bases). Trimming pared 7 bases from V and 2 bases from J, leaving 9 bases between. The CDR3 contains 13 residues. In nucleotides, the CDR3 is TGTGCCAGCACCAGACTAACCTACAATGAGCAGTTCTTC. It yields the protein CASTRLTYNEQFF.

The rearrangement uses TRBV6-2 or TRBV6-3 and TRBJ1-2; TRBD1 agrees at 10 bases. CDR1 and CDR2 from the germline V gene are MNHEY and SVGEGT. J gave up 8 bases and V 1 base, and 7 bases lay outside the gene matches. The CDR3 is made up of 15 amino acids. CDR3 region: CASSYFPGTGDGYTF. The DNA for the CDR3 is TGTGCCAGCAGTTACTTCCCCGGGACAGGGGACGGCTACACCTTC.

A note on this clonotype: Sequence at one end of the junction differs from germline and may be a read error. The chain employs TRBV7-2 and TRBJ1-4, with D unresolved. Germline assignment: CDR1 SGHTA and CDR2 FQGNSA. This CDR3 is built from 12 residues. The CDR3 sequence: CASSPTEGTLVF. CDR3 DNA: TGTGCCAGCAGCCCGACCGAGGGAACACTGGTTTTT.

The chain has TRBV5-1 and TRBJ2-7, with D possibly TRBD2 on 6 matching bases. Trimming cost V 1 base and J 3 bases, with 17 bases left between them. The CDR3 covers 16 residues. Germline loops: CDR1 SGHRS, CDR2 YFSETQ. As DNA, the CDR3 is TGCGCCAGCAGCTTGAGGGGTGGGGGACTCAGCTACGAGCAGTACTTC. This encodes CASSLRGGGLSYEQYF.

This clonotype was counted only a few times. The chain uses TRBV6-8 and TRBJ1-2, with a possible D match to TRBD1 (5 bases). Per germline, CDR1 MNHGY and CDR2 SAAAGT. The CDR3 length is 13 residues. Trimming removed 5 bases from V and 2 bases from J, with 9 bases in between. Written as DNA, the CDR3 is TGTGCCAGCAGTGAGTGGGGGAACTATGGCTACACCTTC. This codes for CASSEWGNYGYTF.

Of note for this clonotype: This may be a read error: a much more frequent sequence differs by one nucleotide. The chain uses TRBV6-5 and TRBJ1-1; TRBD1 agrees at 7 bases. Germline CDR1 MNHEY, CDR2 SVGAGI. The CDR3 is made up of 15 amino acids. The CDR3 is CSSSYLPTGSTEAFF. The CDR3 DNA is TGTTCCAGCAGTTACCTTCCGACAGGGAGCACTGAAGCTTTCTTT.